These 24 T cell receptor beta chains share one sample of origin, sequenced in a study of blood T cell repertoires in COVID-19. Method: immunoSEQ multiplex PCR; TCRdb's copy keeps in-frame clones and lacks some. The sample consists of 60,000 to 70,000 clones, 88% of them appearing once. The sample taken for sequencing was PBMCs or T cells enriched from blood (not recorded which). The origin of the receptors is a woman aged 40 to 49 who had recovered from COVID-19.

The CDR3 protein is CASSQDLTSLETQYF. CDR3 sequence (DNA): TGTGCCAGCAGCCAAGACCTTACTAGCTTGGAGACCCAGTACTTC. The chain uses TRBV3-1 (or the pseudogene TRBV3-2) and TRBJ2-5, with a possible D match to TRBD2 (6 bases). CDR3 length: 15 residues. Germline V gene sequence: CDR1 LGHDT, CDR2 YNNKEL (reference sequence). Trimming shortened V by 0 bases and J by 5 bases, and 13 bases separated the two germline ends.

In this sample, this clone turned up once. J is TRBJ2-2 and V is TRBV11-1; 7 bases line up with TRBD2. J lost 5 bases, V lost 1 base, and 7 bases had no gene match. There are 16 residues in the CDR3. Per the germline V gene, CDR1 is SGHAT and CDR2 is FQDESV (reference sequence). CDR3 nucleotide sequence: TGTGCCAGCAGCTTAGACGGGGGGAAAAGGACCGGGGAGCTGTTTTTT. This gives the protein CASSLDGGKRTGELFF.

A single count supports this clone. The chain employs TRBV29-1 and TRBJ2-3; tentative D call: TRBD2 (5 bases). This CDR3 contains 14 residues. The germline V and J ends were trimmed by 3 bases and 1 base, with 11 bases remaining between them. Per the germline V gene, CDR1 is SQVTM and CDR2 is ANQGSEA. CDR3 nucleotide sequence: TGCAGCGTTGAGAGGTCCGGGGGCACAGATACGCAGTATTTT. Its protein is CSVERSGGTDTQYF.

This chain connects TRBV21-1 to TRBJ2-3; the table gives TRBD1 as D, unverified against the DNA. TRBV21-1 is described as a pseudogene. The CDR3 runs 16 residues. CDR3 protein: CASSISPGQENTTQYF. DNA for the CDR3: TGTGCCAGCAGCATCTCTCCGGGACAGGAGAATACTACGCAGTATTTT.

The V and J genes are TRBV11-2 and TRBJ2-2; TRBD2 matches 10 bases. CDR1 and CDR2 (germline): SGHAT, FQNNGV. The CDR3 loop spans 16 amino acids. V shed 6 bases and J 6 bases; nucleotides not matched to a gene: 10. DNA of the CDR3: TGTGCCAGCAGATCGCCGGGACTAGCGCCAGCCGGGGAGCTGTTTTTT. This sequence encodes CASRSPGLAPAGELFF.

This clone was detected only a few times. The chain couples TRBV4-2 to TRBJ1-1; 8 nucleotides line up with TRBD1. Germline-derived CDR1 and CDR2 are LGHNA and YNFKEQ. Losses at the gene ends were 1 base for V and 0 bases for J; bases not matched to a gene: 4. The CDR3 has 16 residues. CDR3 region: CASSQAPDRVNTEAFF. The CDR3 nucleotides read TGTGCCAGCAGCCAAGCACCGGACAGGGTGAACACTGAAGCTTTCTTT.

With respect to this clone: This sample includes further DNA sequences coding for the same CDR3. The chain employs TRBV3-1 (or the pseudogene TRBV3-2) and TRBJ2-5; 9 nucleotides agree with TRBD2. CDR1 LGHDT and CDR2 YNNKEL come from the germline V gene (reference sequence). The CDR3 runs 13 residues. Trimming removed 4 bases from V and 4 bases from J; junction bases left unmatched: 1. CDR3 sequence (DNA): TGTGCCAGCAGCCTACTAGCGGGAGAGACCCAGTACTTC. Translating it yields CASSLLAGETQYF.

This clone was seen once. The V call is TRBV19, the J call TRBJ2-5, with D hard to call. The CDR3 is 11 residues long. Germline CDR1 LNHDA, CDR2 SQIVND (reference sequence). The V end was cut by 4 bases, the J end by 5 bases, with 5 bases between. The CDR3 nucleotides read TGTGCCAGTAGTAGCGGTGAGACCCAGTACTTC. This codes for CASSSGETQYF.

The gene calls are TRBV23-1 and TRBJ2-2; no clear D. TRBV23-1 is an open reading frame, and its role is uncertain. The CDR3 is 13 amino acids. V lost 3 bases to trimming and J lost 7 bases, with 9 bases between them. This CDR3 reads CASSHKFYGELFF. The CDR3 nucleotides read TGCGCCAGCAGTCACAAATTCTACGGGGAGCTGTTTTTT.

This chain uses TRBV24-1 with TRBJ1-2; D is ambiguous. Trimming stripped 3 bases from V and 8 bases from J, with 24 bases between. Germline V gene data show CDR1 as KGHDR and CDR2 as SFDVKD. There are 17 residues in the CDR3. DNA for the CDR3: TGTGCCACCAGTGATGCCTCGACAATCCGGGAAGAGGGAGGCTACACCTTC. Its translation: CATSDASTIREEGGYTF.

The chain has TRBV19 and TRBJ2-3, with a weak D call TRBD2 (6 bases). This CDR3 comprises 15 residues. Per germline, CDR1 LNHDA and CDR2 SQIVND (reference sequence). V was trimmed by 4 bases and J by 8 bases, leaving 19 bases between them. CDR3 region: CASSTPGLPGVTQYF. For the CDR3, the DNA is TGTGCCAGTAGTACACCGGGACTGCCGGGCGTTACGCAGTATTTT.

CDR3 DNA: TGTGCCAGCAGCTTAACGGGGGGCGGAGAAGAGCAGTACTTC. Its translation is CASSLTGGGEEQYF. V is TRBV11-2 and J is TRBJ2-7, with D perhaps matching TRBD2 (7 bases). Germline-derived CDR1 and CDR2 are SGHAT and FQNNGV. The CDR3 has 14 amino acids. Deletions cut 2 bases from V and 7 bases from J, with 15 bases between.

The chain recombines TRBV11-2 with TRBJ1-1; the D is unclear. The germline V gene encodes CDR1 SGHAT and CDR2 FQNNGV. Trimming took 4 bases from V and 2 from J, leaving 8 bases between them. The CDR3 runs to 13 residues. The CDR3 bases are TGTGCCAGCAGCTACCAGCGAAACACTGAAGCTTTCTTT. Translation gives CASSYQRNTEAFF.

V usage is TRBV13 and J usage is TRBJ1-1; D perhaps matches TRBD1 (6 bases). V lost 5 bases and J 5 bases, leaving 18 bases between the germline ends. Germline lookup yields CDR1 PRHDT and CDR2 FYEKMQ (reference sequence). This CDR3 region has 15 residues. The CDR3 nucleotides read TGTGCCAGCAGCCAAGGGGGGGGATTTCGGACTGAAGCTTTCTTT. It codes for CASSQGGGFRTEAFF.

CDR3 nucleotides: TGTGCCAGCAGCCAAGATGTCGGGGGGGCCTACGAGCAGTACTTC. This gives the protein CASSQDVGGAYEQYF. J is TRBJ2-7 and V is TRBV4-2; 8 bases match TRBD2. Germline CDR1 LGHNA, CDR2 YNFKEQ. The V gene end was trimmed by 0 bases and the J gene end by 2 bases; junction bases not matched to a gene: 3. The CDR3 length is 15 residues.

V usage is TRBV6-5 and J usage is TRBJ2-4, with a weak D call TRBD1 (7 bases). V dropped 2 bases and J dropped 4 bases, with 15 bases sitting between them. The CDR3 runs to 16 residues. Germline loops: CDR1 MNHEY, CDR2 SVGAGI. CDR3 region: CASSYLQGGQKNIQYF. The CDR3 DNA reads TGTGCCAGCAGTTACCTTCAGGGGGGACAGAAAAACATTCAGTACTTC.

The CDR3: CSVERGGVNTEAFF. In DNA, the CDR3 is TGCAGCGTTGAGCGGGGGGGCGTGAACACTGAAGCTTTCTTT. The chain is built from TRBV29-1 and TRBJ1-1; D is perhaps TRBD1 (6 bases). Looked up from germline, CDR1 is SQVTM and CDR2 is ANQGSEA. V was cut by 3 bases and J by 0 bases, with 11 bases left in between. The CDR3 length is 14 residues.

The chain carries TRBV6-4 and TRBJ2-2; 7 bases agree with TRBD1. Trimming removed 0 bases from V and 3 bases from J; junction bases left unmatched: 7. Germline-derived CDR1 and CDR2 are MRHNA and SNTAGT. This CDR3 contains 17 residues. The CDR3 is CASSDSGGLGHTGELFF. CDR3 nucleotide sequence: TGTGCCAGCAGTGACTCAGGGGGCTTGGGGCACACCGGGGAGCTGTTTTTT.

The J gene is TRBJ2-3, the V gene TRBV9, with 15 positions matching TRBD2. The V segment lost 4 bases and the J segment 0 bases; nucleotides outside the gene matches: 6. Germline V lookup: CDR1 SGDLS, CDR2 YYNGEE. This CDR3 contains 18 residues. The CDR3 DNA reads TGTGCCAGCAGCCACGGGACTAGCGGGGGGTCTAGCACAGATACGCAGTATTTT. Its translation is CASSHGTSGGSSTDTQYF.

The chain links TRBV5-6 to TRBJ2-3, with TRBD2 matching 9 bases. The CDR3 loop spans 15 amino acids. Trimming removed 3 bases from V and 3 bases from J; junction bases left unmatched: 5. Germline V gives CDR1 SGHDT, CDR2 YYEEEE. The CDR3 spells CASSSLAGYTDTQYF. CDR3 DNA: TGTGCCAGCAGCTCGCTAGCGGGGTATACAGATACGCAGTATTTT.

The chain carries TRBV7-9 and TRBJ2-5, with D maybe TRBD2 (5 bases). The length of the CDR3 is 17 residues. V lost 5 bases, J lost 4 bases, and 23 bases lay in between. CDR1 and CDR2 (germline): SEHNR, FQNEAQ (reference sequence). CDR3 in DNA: TGTGCCAGCAGCCCCCTGCTGCTGAGGGCGACGAGAGAGACCCAGTACTTC. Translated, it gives CASSPLLLRATRETQYF.

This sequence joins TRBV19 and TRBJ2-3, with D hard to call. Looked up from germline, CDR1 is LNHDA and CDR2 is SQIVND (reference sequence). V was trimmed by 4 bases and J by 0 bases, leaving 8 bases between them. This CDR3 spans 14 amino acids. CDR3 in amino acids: CASSNRASTDTQYF. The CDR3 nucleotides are TGTGCCAGTAGTAACAGAGCTAGCACAGATACGCAGTATTTT.

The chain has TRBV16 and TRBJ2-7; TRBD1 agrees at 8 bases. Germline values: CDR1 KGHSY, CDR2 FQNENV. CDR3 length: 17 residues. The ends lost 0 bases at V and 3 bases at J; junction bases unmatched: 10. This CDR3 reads CASSQSSVGRGLYEQYF. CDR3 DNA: TGTGCCAGCAGCCAATCGTCGGTGGGCAGGGGGCTCTACGAGCAGTACTTC.

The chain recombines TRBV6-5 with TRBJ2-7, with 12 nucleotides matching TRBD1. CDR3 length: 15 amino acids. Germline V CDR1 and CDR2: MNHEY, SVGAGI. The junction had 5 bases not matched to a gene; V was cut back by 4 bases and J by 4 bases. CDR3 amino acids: CASSSPGQGAYEQYF. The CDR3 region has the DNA TGTGCCAGCAGTTCGCCGGGACAGGGGGCTTACGAGCAGTACTTC.